Sequencing of this T cell receptor (beta chain) was carried out in a study of blood T cell repertoires in COVID-19. Study summary: PBMCs, B-cell-depleted T cells, or T cells provided the cDNA or gDNA that made up the material.

The Seattle patients, enrolled during active infection, were followed longitudinally. Assay used: immunoSEQ multiplex PCR; TCRdb lists only in-frame clones, some missing. The sample carries 45,000 or so clones, about 83% recorded once. The CDR3 contains 15 residues. The germline CDR1 and CDR2 sequences are LNHDA and SQIVND (reference sequence). V was shortened by 9 bases and J by 4 bases, with 21 bases between the two germline ends. The sequenced sample consisted of peripheral blood. The gene calls are TRBV19 and TRBJ1-2; TRBD1 might be the D (6 bases). The sequence was obtained from a man aged 35-49 years with COVID-19, enrolled during active disease. This CDR3 reads CASNTIQGVSYGYTF. CDR3 DNA: TGTGCCAGCAACACAATACAGGGAGTGAGCTATGGCTACACCTTC.